Following are 21 T cell receptor beta chains from one sample sequenced in a study of early T cells in non-severe SARS-CoV-2 infection. From the 5' RACE reads, TCRdb called clonotypes with MiXCR, one entry per CDR3 protein. The data show some 38,000 distinct CDR3 sequences, 3% to 4% seen once. The sequencing sample was made of whole blood. All receptors derive from an adult who was a healthcare worker with PCR-confirmed SARS-CoV-2 infection or an uninfected control (not recorded which).

This clonotype was counted at least ten times. This chain uses TRBV6-2 or TRBV6-3 with TRBJ2-5, with a tentative D call TRBD1 (5 bases). CDR1 is MNHEY, CDR2 SVGEGT, per germline. The CDR3 has 11 residues. V gave up 6 bases and J gave up 3 bases, with 5 bases separating them. The CDR3 nucleotides read TGTGCCAGCAGCAGGGAAGAGACCCAGTACTTC. Protein sequence: CASSREETQYF.

In this sample, this clonotype turned up many times. The CDR3 DNA reads TGCGCCAGCAGCAGCACTAGGACAGGATTGGACAATGAGCAGTTCTTC. The encoded protein is CASSSTRTGLDNEQFF. The chain links TRBV4-1 to TRBJ2-1; 7 bases align to TRBD1. CDR1 is MGHRA, CDR2 YSYEKL, per germline. V trimming: 5 bases; J trimming: 5 bases; junction bases outside the gene matches: 12. The CDR3 totals 16 residues.

This clonotype was counted between two and nine times. The chain couples TRBV7-2 to TRBJ1-1, with D possibly matching TRBD1 (6 bases). The V and J ends lost 1 base and 4 bases respectively, with 10 bases between them. The V gene's germline CDR1 is SGHTA and CDR2 FQGNSA. The CDR3 spans 14 residues. CDR3 in DNA: TGTGCCAGCAGCTTAGATAGGGGGGGCACTGAAGCTTTCTTT. Translating it yields CASSLDRGGTEAFF.

This clonotype has at least ten counts. This chain links TRBV11-2 with TRBJ2-1, with TRBD2 matching 11 bases. Germline-derived CDR1 and CDR2 are SGHAT and FQNNGV. V shed 0 bases, J shed 12 bases, and the junction held 7 bases outside the gene matches. This CDR3 contains 15 residues. CDR3 DNA sequence: TGTGCCAGCAGCTTAGAGTCACTAGCGGGAGTCCCGCAGTTCTTC. Encoded protein: CASSLESLAGVPQFF.

This clonotype has a count of ten or more. The V call is TRBV14, the J call TRBJ2-1; D gene unclear. With 2 bases removed from V and 4 bases from J, the gap between germline ends came to 6 bases. The CDR3 is 13 amino acids. The germline gives CDR1 SGHDN, CDR2 FVKESK. CDR3 nucleotide sequence: TGTGCCAGCAGCCAAAATCAGTACAATGAGCAGTTCTTC. Translation gives CASSQNQYNEQFF.

This clonotype was counted only a few times. This rearrangement joins TRBV19 to TRBJ2-1; TRBD2 might be the D (6 bases). The CDR3 length is 16 residues. Germline lookup yields CDR1 LNHDA and CDR2 SQIVND (reference sequence). The V end lost 7 bases, the J end lost 5 bases, and 21 bases lay between the germline ends. The CDR3 sequence is CASMNRETRTNNEQFF. The CDR3 region has the DNA TGTGCCAGTATGAACCGTGAGACTAGGACAAACAATGAGCAGTTCTTC. Using reference TRBV19 and TRBJ2-1 for the parts outside the CDR3, the full variable domain is DGGITQSPKYLFRKEGQNVTLSCEQNLNHDAMYWYRQDPGQGLRLIYYSQIVNDFQKGDIAEGYSVSREKKESFPLTVTSAQKNPTAFYLCASMNRETRTNNEQFFGPGTRLTVL.

This clonotype was counted ten times or more. The chain links TRBV27 to TRBJ2-1, with TRBD2 matching 8 bases. V gave up 4 bases and J gave up 7 bases; unmatched junction bases: 18. The CDR3 length is 18 residues. Germline V lookup: CDR1 MNHEY, CDR2 SMNVEV (reference sequence). In nucleotides, the CDR3 is TGTGCCAGCAGTTCTCGGGGGGGTTGGAGCGGGAGTTCGAATGAGCAGTTCTTC. Protein sequence: CASSSRGGWSGSSNEQFF.

This clonotype was seen at least ten times. V usage is TRBV6-6 and J usage is TRBJ1-6; possible D gene TRBD1, 6 bases. CDR1 MNHNY and CDR2 SVGAGI come from the germline V gene (reference sequence). Trimming shortened V by 6 bases and J by 4 bases, and 10 bases separated the two germline ends. The CDR3 has 14 residues. CDR3 in DNA: TGTGCCAGCAGACAGGGAACTTATAATTCACCCCTCCACTTT. The encoded protein is CASRQGTYNSPLHF.

The sample holds many counts of this clonotype. The gene calls are TRBV4-3 and TRBJ2-2; 12 bases agree with TRBD2. Trimming cost V 1 base and J 6 bases; bases outside gene matches: 3. The length of the CDR3 is 16 residues. The V gene's germline CDR1 is LGHNA and CDR2 YSLEER. CDR3 protein: CASSQGRLAGAGELFF. DNA for the CDR3: TGCGCCAGCAGCCAAGGACGACTAGCGGGAGCCGGGGAGCTGTTTTTT.

This clonotype was picked up many times. The chain employs TRBV27 and TRBJ1-6, with 10 bases fitting TRBD1. This CDR3 has 14 amino acids. Germline V gene sequence: CDR1 MNHEY, CDR2 SMNVEV (reference sequence). With V trimmed by 3 bases and J by 9 bases, 2 bases remained unmatched. CDR3 loop: CASSFWDRGSPLHF. The CDR3 DNA is TGTGCCAGCAGTTTCTGGGACAGGGGTTCACCCCTCCACTTT.

In this sample, this clonotype turned up many times. V and J are TRBV6-1 and TRBJ2-1, with TRBD2 as a possible D gene (5 bases). CDR1 and CDR2 from the germline V gene are MNHNS and SASEGT. The CDR3 sequence is 15 residues long. The ends were cut back, 3 bases at V and 1 base at J, with 10 bases in the middle. The CDR3 nucleotides are TGTGCCAGCAGTGAGGGCAGCGGTTCCTACAATGAGCAGTTCTTC. Translating gives CASSEGSGSYNEQFF.

There are many counts of this clonotype. This rearrangement joins TRBV7-2 to TRBJ2-3, with 9 bases identical to TRBD2. V lost 4 bases, J lost 1 base, and 6 bases stayed unmatched. Germline V gene data show CDR1 as SGHTA and CDR2 as FQGNSA. The CDR3 is 16 residues long. The CDR3 nucleotides read TGTGCCAGCAGCTCCGCCCGACTAGCGGGCACAGATACGCAGTATTTT. Its protein is CASSSARLAGTDTQYF.

By share of the sample, this clonotype is medium-sized. V gene TRBV14 combines with J gene TRBJ2-3; D call uncertain. The CDR3 extends over 13 amino acids. In germline, CDR1 is SGHDN, CDR2 FVKESK. Trimming removed 3 bases at V and 6 bases at J, with 10 bases between. The CDR3 sequence is CASSQVGPDTQYF. DNA for the CDR3: TGTGCCAGCAGCCAGGTTGGGCCCGATACGCAGTATTTT. The full variable domain, completed using reference TRBV14 and TRBJ2-3, is EAGVTQFPSHSVIEKGQTVTLRCDPISGHDNLYWYRRVMGKEIKFLLHFVKESKQDESGMPNNRFLAERTGGTYSTLKVQPAELEDSGVYFCASSQVGPDTQYFGPGTRLTVL.

V gene TRBV13 combines with J gene TRBJ2-7; D unresolved. Germline CDR1 PRHDT, CDR2 FYEKMQ (reference sequence). Trimming left V 5 bases short and J 5 bases short, with 16 bases between. The CDR3 has 14 amino acids. CDR3 region: CASSPLVTAHEQYF. The DNA of the CDR3 is TGTGCCAGCAGCCCTTTGGTTACAGCCCACGAGCAGTACTTC.

There are many counts of this clonotype. This chain connects TRBV7-2 to TRBJ2-1; 13 bases agree with TRBD2. The V gene end was trimmed by 6 bases and the J gene end by 7 bases; junction bases not matched to a gene: 12. From germline, CDR1 is SGHTA and CDR2 FQGNSA. The CDR3 covers 17 residues. The CDR3 here is CASRPGQLAGGGNEQFF. CDR3 sequence (DNA): TGTGCCAGCAGGCCTGGCCAACTAGCGGGAGGGGGGAATGAGCAGTTCTTC.

This clonotype was picked up many times. The chain's CDR3 is CASSLAGSYEKLFF. The CDR3, as DNA: TGTGCCAGCAGCTTAGCCGGGTCTTATGAAAAACTGTTTTTT. This rearrangement joins TRBV7-9 to TRBJ1-4, with D hard to call. This CDR3 contains 14 residues. With 0 bases removed from V and 6 bases from J, the gap between germline ends came to 8 bases. The V gene's germline CDR1 is SEHNR and CDR2 FQNEAQ (reference sequence).

In this sample, this clonotype turned up many times. The J gene is TRBJ2-7, the V gene TRBV5-4, with a possible D match to TRBD1 (6 bases). Germline CDR1 reads SGHNT; CDR2 reads YYREEE (reference sequence). The CDR3 is made up of 14 amino acids. The V and J ends lost 4 bases and 5 bases respectively, with 16 bases between them. The DNA for the CDR3 is TGTGCCAGCAGCGTGACAGGAAAGGGAAACGAGCAGTACTTC. Protein sequence: CASSVTGKGNEQYF. The whole variable domain, remainder taken from reference TRBV5-4 and TRBJ2-7, is ETGVTQSPTHLIKTRGQQVTLRCSSQSGHNTVSWYQQALGQGPQFIFQYYREEENGRGNFPPRFSGLQFPNYSSELNVNALELDDSALYLCASSVTGKGNEQYFGPGTRLTVT.

The sample holds a few counts of this clonotype. The chain joins TRBV20-1 to TRBJ2-3, with TRBD2 matching 7 bases. This CDR3 has 17 amino acids. CDR1 and CDR2 from the germline V gene are DFQATT and SNEGSKA (reference sequence). V shed 0 bases and J 4 bases; nucleotides not matched to a gene: 13. CDR3 loop: CSARDRTRGSGPDTQYF. The CDR3 DNA follows: TGCAGTGCTAGAGATAGGACGCGCGGGAGTGGCCCAGATACGCAGTATTTT.

In its sample, this clonotype was seen many times. CDR3 coding DNA: TGTGCCAGCAGTGAATATAACAGGGGGCACACTGAAGCTTTCTTT. Translation gives CASSEYNRGHTEAFF. This chain uses TRBV25-1 with TRBJ1-1; 9 bases are shared with TRBD1. With V trimmed by 0 bases and J by 3 bases, 2 bases remained unmatched. CDR1 MGHDK and CDR2 SYGVNS come from the germline V gene. The CDR3 spans 15 residues.

This clonotype was counted many times. This chain joins TRBV12-3 or TRBV12-4 and TRBJ2-1; D perhaps matches TRBD2 (5 bases). This CDR3 has 15 residues. V lost 6 bases and J lost 2, with 14 bases in between. The CDR3 DNA reads as TGTGCCAGCAGCCACGCACGGGGTACCTACAATGAGCAGTTCTTC. It yields the protein CASSHARGTYNEQFF.

This clonotype was counted at least ten times. The J gene is TRBJ1-1, the V gene TRBV24-1, with D hard to call. Germline lookup yields CDR1 KGHDR and CDR2 SFDVKD. This CDR3 spans 13 amino acids. Between the trimmed V and J ends, which lost 7 bases and 4 bases, there was a span of 12 bases. DNA of the CDR3: TGTGCCACCAGGGGTATGGGGAGCACTGAAGCTTTCTTT. Its protein product is CATRGMGSTEAFF.